This T cell receptor (beta chain) was identified during a study of T cell changes during pregnancy in multiple sclerosis. This CDR3 has 15 amino acids. Germline assignment: CDR1 SGHDT and CDR2 YYEEEE. Trimming shortened V by 3 bases and J by 0 bases, and 12 bases separated the two germline ends. Repertoires were generated with immunoSEQ multiplex PCR, while TCRdb's copy carries only in-frame clones and drops some. The table lists 100,000 or so clones, around nine tenths of them singletons. Specimen: peripheral blood, collected in the second trimester of pregnancy. This clonotype was obtained from a female donor with multiple sclerosis, enrolled in a pregnancy study. The chain links TRBV5-6 to TRBJ1-1; D may be TRBD1 (5 bases). The CDR3: CASSSSGLLNTEAFF. Written as DNA, the CDR3 is TGTGCCAGCAGCTCTTCGGGACTCCTGAACACTGAAGCTTTCTTT.